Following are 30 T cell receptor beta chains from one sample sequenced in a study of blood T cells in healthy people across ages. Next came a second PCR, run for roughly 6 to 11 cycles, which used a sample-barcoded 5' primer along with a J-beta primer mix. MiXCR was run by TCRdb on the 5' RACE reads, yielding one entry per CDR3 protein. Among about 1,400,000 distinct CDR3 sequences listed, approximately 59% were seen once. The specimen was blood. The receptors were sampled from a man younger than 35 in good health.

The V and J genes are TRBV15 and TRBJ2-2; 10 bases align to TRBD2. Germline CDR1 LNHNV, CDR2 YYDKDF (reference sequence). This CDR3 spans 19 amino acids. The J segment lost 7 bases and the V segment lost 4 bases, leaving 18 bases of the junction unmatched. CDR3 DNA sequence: TGTGCCACCAGCATTCCGGGACCACGTACTAGCGGGGTGAACGGGGAGCTGTTTTTT. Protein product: CATSIPGPRTSGVNGELFF.

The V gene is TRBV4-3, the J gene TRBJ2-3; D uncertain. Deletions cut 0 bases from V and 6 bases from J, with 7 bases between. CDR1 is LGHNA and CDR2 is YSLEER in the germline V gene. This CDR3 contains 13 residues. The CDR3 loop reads CASSQDFTDTQYF. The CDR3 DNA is TGCGCCAGCAGCCAAGATTTTACGGATACGCAGTATTTT.

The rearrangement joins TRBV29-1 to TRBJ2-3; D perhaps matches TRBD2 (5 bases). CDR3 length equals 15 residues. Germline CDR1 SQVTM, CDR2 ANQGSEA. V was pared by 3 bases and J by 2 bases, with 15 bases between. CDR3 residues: CSVEVEDYPTDTQYF. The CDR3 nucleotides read TGCAGCGTTGAGGTGGAGGATTACCCCACAGATACGCAGTATTTT.

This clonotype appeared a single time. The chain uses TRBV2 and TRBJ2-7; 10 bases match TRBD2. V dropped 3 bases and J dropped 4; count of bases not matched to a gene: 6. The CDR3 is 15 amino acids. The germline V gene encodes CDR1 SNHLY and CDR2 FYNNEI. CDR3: CASSEGTSEGYEQYF. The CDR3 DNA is TGTGCCAGCAGTGAGGGGACTAGCGAGGGGTACGAGCAGTACTTC.

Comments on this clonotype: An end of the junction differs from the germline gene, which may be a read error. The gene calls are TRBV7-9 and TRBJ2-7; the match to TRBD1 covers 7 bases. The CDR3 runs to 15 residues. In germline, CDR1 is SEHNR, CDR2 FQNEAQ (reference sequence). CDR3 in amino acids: CAGSHSQGQRYEQYF. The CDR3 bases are TGTGCCGGCAGCCACTCACAGGGACAGCGCTACGAGCAGTACTTC.

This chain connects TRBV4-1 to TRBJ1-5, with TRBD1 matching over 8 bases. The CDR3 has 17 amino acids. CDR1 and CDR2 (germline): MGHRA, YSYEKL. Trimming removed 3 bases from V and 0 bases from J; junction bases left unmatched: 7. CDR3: CASSHPAGGPSNQPQHF. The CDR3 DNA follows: TGCGCCAGCAGCCATCCAGCAGGGGGCCCTAGCAATCAGCCCCAGCATTTT.

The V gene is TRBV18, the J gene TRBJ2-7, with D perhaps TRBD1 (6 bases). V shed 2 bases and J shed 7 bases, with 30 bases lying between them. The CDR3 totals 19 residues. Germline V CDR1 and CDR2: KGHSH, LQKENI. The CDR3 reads CASSPGGRGVVPVDREQYF. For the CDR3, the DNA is TGTGCCAGCTCACCAGGAGGCAGGGGCGTAGTTCCTGTGGATAGGGAGCAGTACTTC.

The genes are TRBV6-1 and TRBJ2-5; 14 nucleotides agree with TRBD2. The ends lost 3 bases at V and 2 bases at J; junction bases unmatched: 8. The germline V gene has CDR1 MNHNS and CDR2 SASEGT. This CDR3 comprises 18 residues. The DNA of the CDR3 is TGTGCCAGCAGTGAGGGACTAGCGGGAGCGATGGGACAAGAGACCCAGTACTTC. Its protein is CASSEGLAGAMGQETQYF.

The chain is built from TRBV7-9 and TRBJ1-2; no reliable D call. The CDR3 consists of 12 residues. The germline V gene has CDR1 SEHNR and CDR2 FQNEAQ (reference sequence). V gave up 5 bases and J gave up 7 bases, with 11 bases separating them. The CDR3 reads CASSTILGGYTF. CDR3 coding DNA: TGTGCCAGCAGCACCATACTTGGTGGCTACACCTTC.

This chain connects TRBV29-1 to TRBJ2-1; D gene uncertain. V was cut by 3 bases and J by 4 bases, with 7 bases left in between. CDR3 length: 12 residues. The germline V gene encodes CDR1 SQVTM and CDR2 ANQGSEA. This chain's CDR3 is CSVDGSYNEQFF. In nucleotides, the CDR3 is TGCAGCGTTGATGGTAGTTACAATGAGCAGTTCTTC.

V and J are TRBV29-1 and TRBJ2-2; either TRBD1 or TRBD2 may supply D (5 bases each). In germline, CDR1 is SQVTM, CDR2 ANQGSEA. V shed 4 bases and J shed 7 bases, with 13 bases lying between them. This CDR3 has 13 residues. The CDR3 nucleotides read TGCAGCGTTGTGGGACGATGGCACGGGGAGCTGTTTTTT. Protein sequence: CSVVGRWHGELFF.

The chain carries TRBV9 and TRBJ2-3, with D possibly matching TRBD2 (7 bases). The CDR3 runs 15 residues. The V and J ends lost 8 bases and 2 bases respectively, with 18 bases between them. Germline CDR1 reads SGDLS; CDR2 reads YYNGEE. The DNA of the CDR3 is TGTGCCAGTACCCTTGGGGGGGCCCTCACAGATACGCAGTATTTT. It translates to CASTLGGALTDTQYF.

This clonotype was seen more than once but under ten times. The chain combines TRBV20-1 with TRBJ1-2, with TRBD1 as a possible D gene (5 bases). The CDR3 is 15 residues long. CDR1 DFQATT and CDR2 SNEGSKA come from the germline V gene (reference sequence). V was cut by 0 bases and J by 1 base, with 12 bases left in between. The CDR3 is CSARDPGTDNYGYTF. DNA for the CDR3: TGCAGTGCTAGAGATCCAGGGACGGATAACTATGGCTACACCTTC.

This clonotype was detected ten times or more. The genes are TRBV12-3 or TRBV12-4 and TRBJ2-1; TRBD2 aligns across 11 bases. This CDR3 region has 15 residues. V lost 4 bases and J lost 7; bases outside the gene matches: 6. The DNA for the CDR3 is TGTGCCAGCAGTTCACTAGCGGGAGCGTATAATGAGCAGTTCTTC. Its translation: CASSSLAGAYNEQFF.

This chain's CDR3 is CASSTRQTSNQPQHF. Written as DNA, the CDR3 is TGTGCCAGCAGCACCCGACAGACTAGCAATCAGCCCCAGCATTTT. The rearrangement links TRBV7-2 to TRBJ1-5; possible D gene TRBD1, 5 bases. The CDR3 is 15 amino acids. Germline values: CDR1 SGHTA, CDR2 FQGNSA. The V gene lost 5 bases and the J gene lost 0 bases, with 11 bases spanning the gap.

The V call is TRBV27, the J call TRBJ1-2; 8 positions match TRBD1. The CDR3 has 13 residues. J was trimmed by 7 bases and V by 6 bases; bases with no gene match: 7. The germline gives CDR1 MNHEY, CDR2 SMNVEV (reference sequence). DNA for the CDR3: TGTGCCAGCAGATTACGACAGGGGAGTGGCTACACCTTC. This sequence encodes CASRLRQGSGYTF.

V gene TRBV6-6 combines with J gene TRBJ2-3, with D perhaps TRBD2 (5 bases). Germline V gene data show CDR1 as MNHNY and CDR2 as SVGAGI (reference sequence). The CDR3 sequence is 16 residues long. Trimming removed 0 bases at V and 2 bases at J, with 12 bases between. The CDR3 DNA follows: TGTGCCAGCAGTTACTCTGCAGCCCGGGACACAGATACGCAGTATTTT. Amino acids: CASSYSAARDTDTQYF.

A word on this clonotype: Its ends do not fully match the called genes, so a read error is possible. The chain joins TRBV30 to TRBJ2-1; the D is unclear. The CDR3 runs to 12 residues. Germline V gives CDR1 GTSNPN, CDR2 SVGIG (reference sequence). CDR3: CAWSSPGYEEFF. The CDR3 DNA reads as TGTGCCTGGAGTTCCCCCGGTTATGAGGAGTTCTTC. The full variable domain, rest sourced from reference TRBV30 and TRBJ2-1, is SQTIHQWPATLVQPVGSPLSLECTVEGTSNPNLYWYRQAAGRGLQLLFYSVGIGQISSEVPQNLSASRPQDRQFILSSKKLLLSDSGFYLCAWSSPGYEEFFGPGTRLTVL.

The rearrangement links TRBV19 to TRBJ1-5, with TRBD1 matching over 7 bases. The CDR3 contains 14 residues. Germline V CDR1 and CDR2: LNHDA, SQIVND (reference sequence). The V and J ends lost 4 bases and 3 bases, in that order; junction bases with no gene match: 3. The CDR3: CASSNRGINQPQHF. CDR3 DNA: TGTGCCAGTAGTAACAGGGGCATCAATCAGCCCCAGCATTTT. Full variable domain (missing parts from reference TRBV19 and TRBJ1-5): DGGITQSPKYLFRKEGQNVTLSCEQNLNHDAMYWYRQDPGQGLRLIYYSQIVNDFQKGDIAEGYSVSREKKESFPLTVTSAQKNPTAFYLCASSNRGINQPQHFGDGTRLSIL.

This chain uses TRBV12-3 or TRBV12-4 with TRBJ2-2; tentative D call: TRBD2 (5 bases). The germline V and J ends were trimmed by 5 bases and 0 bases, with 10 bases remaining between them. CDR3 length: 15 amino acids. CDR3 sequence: CASSSWTSNTGELFF. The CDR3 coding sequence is TGTGCCAGCAGTAGCTGGACTTCGAACACCGGGGAGCTGTTTTTT.

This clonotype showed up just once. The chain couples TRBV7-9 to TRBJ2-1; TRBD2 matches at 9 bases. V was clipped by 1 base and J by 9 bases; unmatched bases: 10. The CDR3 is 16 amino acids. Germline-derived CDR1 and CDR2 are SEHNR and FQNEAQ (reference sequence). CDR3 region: CASSLVRSGGKVEQFF. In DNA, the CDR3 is TGTGCCAGCAGCTTAGTCAGGAGCGGGGGGAAGGTTGAGCAGTTCTTC.

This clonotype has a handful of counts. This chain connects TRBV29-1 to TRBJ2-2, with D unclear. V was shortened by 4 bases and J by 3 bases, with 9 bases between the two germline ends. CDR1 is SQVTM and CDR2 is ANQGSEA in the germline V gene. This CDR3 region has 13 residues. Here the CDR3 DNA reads TGCAGCGTTGGCCAGGACGACACCGGGGAGCTGTTTTTT. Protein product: CSVGQDDTGELFF.

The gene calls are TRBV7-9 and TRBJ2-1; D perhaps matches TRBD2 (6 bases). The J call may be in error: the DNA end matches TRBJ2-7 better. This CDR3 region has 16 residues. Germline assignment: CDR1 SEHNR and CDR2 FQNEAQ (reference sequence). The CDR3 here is CASSLFRGSSYNEQYF. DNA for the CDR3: TGTGCCAGCAGCTTATTTCGGGGGAGCTCCTACAATGAGCAGTACTTC.

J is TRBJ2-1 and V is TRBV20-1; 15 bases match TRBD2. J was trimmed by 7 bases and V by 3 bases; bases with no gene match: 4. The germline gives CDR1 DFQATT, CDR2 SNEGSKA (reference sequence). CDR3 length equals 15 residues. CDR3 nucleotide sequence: TGCAGTGCTAGGGGGACTAGCGGGGGGTTAAATGAGCAGTTCTTC. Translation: CSARGTSGGLNEQFF.

The CDR3 coding sequence is TGTGCCAGCAATGGGCTCGGTCGATGGTATGAGCAGTTCTTC. Translated, it gives CASNGLGRWYEQFF. The genes are TRBV12-3 or TRBV12-4 and TRBJ2-1; D gene uncertain. Trimming left V 7 bases short and J 8 bases short, with 18 bases between. The CDR3 loop spans 14 amino acids.

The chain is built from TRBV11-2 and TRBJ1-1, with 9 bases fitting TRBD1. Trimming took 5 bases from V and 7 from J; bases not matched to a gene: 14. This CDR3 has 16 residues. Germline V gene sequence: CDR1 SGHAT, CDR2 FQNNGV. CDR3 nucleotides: TGTGCCAGCAGCCCGGGACAGGGAGAATTACTACATGAAGCTTTCTTT. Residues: CASSPGQGELLHEAFF.

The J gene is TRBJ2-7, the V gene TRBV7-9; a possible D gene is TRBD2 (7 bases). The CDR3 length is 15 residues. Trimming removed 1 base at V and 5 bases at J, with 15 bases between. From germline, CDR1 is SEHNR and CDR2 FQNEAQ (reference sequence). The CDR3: CASSLVGGAVDEQYF. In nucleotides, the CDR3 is TGTGCCAGCAGCTTAGTTGGGGGGGCCGTAGACGAGCAGTACTTC. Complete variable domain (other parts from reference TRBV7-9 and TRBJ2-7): DTGVSQNPRHKITKRGQNVTFRCDPISEHNRLYWYRQTLGQGPEFLTYFQNEAQLEKSRLLSDRFSAERPKGSFSTLEIQRTEQGDSAMYLCASSLVGGAVDEQYFGPGTRLTVT.

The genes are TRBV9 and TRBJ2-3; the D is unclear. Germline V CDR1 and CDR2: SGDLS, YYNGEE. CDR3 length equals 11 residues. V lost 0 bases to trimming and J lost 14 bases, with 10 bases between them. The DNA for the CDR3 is TGTGCCAGCAGCGTAGGGGTTAGCCTGTATTTT. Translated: CASSVGVSLYF.

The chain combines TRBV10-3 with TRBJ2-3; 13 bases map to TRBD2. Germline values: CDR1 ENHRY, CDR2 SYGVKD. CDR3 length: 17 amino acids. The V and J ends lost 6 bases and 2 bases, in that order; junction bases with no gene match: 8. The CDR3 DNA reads TGTGCCATCAGCCCGGGACTAGCGGGACGAAACACAGATACGCAGTATTTT. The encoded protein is CAISPGLAGRNTDTQYF.

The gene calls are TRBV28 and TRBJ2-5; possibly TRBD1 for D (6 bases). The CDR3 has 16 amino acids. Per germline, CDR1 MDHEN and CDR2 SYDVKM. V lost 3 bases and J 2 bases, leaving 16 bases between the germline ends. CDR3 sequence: CASSFSQGRGQETQYF. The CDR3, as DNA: TGTGCCAGCAGTTTTAGTCAGGGGCGTGGGCAAGAGACCCAGTACTTC. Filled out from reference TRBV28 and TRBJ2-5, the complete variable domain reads DVKVTQSSRYLVKRTGEKVFLECVQDMDHENMFWYRQDPGLGLRLIYFSYDVKMKEKGDIPEGYSVSREKKERFSLILESASTNQTSMYLCASSFSQGRGQETQYFGPGTRLLVL.